One and the same sample provided the 32 T cell receptor beta chains below, sequenced in a study of shared clonotypes between healthy human individuals. TCRdb keeps only in-frame clones here, not all; method: immunoSEQ multiplex PCR. The table includes roughly 2.6 million clones, just over 90% detected once. The sequencing input was naive CD4+ T cells sorted from blood. Subset denoted: CD45RA+ positively selected. These receptors came from a young man in good health.

The V and J genes are TRBV7-9 and TRBJ2-6; D call uncertain. This CDR3 contains 13 residues. The germline V gene encodes CDR1 SEHNR and CDR2 FQNEAQ (reference sequence). The V end lost 7 bases, the J end lost 2 bases, and 6 bases lay between the germline ends. The CDR3 loop reads CASTRPGANVLTF. In nucleotides, the CDR3 is TGTGCCAGCACCCGGCCTGGGGCCAACGTCCTGACTTTC.

The rearrangement links TRBV2 to TRBJ2-7, with 11 bases fitting TRBD2. The CDR3 loop spans 12 amino acids. V gave up 9 bases and J gave up 3 bases; unmatched junction bases: 1. Germline CDR1 SNHLY, CDR2 FYNNEI. The chain's CDR3 is CARGTSGYEQYF. The CDR3 coding sequence is TGTGCCAGAGGGACTAGCGGCTACGAGCAGTACTTC.

Only one count was recorded for this clone. The gene calls are TRBV27 and TRBJ2-2; no firm D call. V was pared by 1 base and J by 0 bases, with 6 bases between. There are 15 residues in the CDR3. Germline values: CDR1 MNHEY, CDR2 SMNVEV (reference sequence). The CDR3 loop is CASSLWITNTGELFF. The CDR3 DNA follows: TGTGCCAGCAGTTTATGGATAACGAACACCGGGGAGCTGTTTTTT.

This chain connects TRBV30 to TRBJ1-5; TRBD1 might be the D (6 bases). V was trimmed by 1 base and J by 8 bases, leaving 12 bases between them. This CDR3 contains 13 residues. Germline CDR1 GTSNPN, CDR2 SVGIG (reference sequence). The CDR3 loop is CAWSGQEGEPQHF. In DNA form, the CDR3 reads TGTGCCTGGAGTGGACAGGAGGGAGAGCCCCAGCATTTT.

The rearrangement joins TRBV6-1 to TRBJ1-1, with D unclear. Germline assignment: CDR1 MNHNS and CDR2 SASEGT. Trimming took off 7 bases at V and 10 bases at J, with 13 bases between the two ends. This CDR3 contains 11 residues. CDR3: CASNLGWGAFF. CDR3 coding DNA: TGTGCCAGCAACCTGGGTTGGGGAGCTTTCTTT.

In nucleotides, the CDR3 is TGTGCCTGGAGTAACGGACAGGGGAATCAGCCCCAGCATTTT. It is translated as CAWSNGQGNQPQHF. The chain couples TRBV30 to TRBJ1-5, with 9 nucleotides matching TRBD1. J gave up 4 bases and V 2 bases, and 3 bases lay outside the gene matches. The CDR3 spans 14 residues. Germline CDR1 GTSNPN, CDR2 SVGIG (reference sequence).

The chain recombines TRBV6-5 with TRBJ2-1, with TRBD1 matching over 11 bases. This CDR3 comprises 16 residues. Germline V CDR1 and CDR2: MNHEY, SVGAGI. V gave up 4 bases and J gave up 3 bases; unmatched junction bases: 5. In DNA, the CDR3 is TGTGCCAGCAGTTTACCCGGGACAGGGGGCTACAATGAGCAGTTCTTC. As protein: CASSLPGTGGYNEQFF.

CDR3 bases: TGCGCCAGCAGCACCCGGGCTCAGGGCACCGGGGAGCTGTTTTTT. It encodes CASSTRAQGTGELFF. The chain recombines TRBV5-1 with TRBJ2-2; D perhaps matches TRBD1 (5 bases). The CDR3 has 15 amino acids. Trimming removed 4 bases from V and 4 bases from J, with 14 bases in between. CDR1 and CDR2 from the germline V gene are SGHRS and YFSETQ.

The chain uses TRBV25-1 and TRBJ2-1, with D possibly matching TRBD1 (6 bases). Germline V gene data show CDR1 as MGHDK and CDR2 as SYGVNS. V lost 2 bases and J 0 bases, leaving 14 bases between the germline ends. CDR3 length: 17 amino acids. As DNA, the CDR3 is TGTGCCAGCAGTGAAACGACAGGCCCGAGCTCCTACAATGAGCAGTTCTTC. Encoded protein: CASSETTGPSSYNEQFF. Together with reference TRBV25-1 and TRBJ2-1, the CDR3 gives the full variable domain: EADIYQTPRYLVIGTGKKITLECSQTMGHDKMYWYQQDPGMELHLIHYSYGVNSTEKGDLSSESTVSRIRTEHFPLTLESARPSHTSQYLCASSETTGPSSYNEQFFGPGTRLTVL.

The chain has TRBV6-6 and TRBJ1-4; the D gene is possibly TRBD1 (5 bases). Germline assignment: CDR1 MNHNY and CDR2 SVGAGI (reference sequence). The CDR3 has 15 residues. V lost 4 bases and J 7 bases, leaving 16 bases between the germline ends. The DNA of the CDR3 is TGTGCCAGCAGTTTTAGGGGCCCGGACGCTGAAAAACTGTTTTTT. The encoded protein is CASSFRGPDAEKLFF.

The V gene is TRBV28, the J gene TRBJ2-1, with a possible D match to TRBD2 (7 bases). The CDR3 is made up of 15 amino acids. Trimming removed 8 bases from V and 5 bases from J, with 19 bases in between. Per germline, CDR1 MDHEN and CDR2 SYDVKM. As DNA, the CDR3 is TGTGCCAGCTCCCTGGGCGGGGGCGCAAACAATGAGCAGTTCTTC. This translates into CASSLGGGANNEQFF.

The rearrangement uses TRBV7-6 and TRBJ2-1, with D unresolved. The CDR3 contains 15 residues. V lost 1 base to trimming and J lost 7 bases, with 14 bases between them. The germline V gene has CDR1 SGHVS and CDR2 FNYEAQ. CDR3 amino acids: CASSLDGLAPNEQFF. CDR3 sequence (DNA): TGTGCCAGCAGCTTAGATGGCCTGGCCCCAAATGAGCAGTTCTTC.

On this clone: The same CDR3 can be traced to other DNA sequences in this sample. The V and J genes are TRBV7-9 and TRBJ2-7; D may be TRBD1 (6 bases). Germline CDR1 is SEHNR and CDR2 is FQNEAQ (reference sequence). The V and J ends lost 1 base and 1 base respectively, with 8 bases between them. The CDR3 runs 14 residues. The CDR3 loop is CASSLGGTSYEQYF. CDR3 nucleotide sequence: TGTGCCAGCAGCTTAGGGGGGACATCCTACGAGCAGTACTTC.

This clone was recorded only once. The sample carries other DNA sequences with the same CDR3. V and J are TRBV19 and TRBJ1-1, with D unclear. The CDR3 has 14 residues. Trimming pared 1 base from V and 1 base from J, leaving 7 bases between. Germline V lookup: CDR1 LNHDA, CDR2 SQIVND (reference sequence). The CDR3 reads CASSIGRENTEAFF. DNA for the CDR3: TGTGCCAGTAGTATAGGACGGGAGAACACTGAAGCTTTCTTT.

The chain links TRBV6-1 to TRBJ1-6; TRBD1 is a possible D gene (5 bases). The CDR3 has 14 amino acids. V was shortened by 6 bases and J by 10 bases, with 16 bases between the two germline ends. Germline values: CDR1 MNHNS, CDR2 SASEGT. The CDR3 DNA sequence: TGTGCCAGCAGAGGGGCGGCTTTAGGCTCACCCCTCCACTTT. This gives the protein CASRGAALGSPLHF.

The chain uses TRBV5-1 and TRBJ1-2; tentatively, D is TRBD1 (5 bases). The germline CDR1 and CDR2 sequences are SGHRS and YFSETQ. Between the trimmed V and J ends, which lost 0 bases and 6 bases, there was a span of 12 bases. The CDR3 runs 14 residues. This CDR3 is CASSLVGEPNGYTF. The CDR3 DNA reads as TGCGCCAGCAGCTTGGTGGGGGAACCGAATGGCTACACCTTC.

The chain carries TRBV7-8 and TRBJ1-2; perhaps TRBD1 as D (5 bases). The CDR3 covers 14 residues. Germline V lookup: CDR1 SGHVS, CDR2 FQNEAQ. V lost 0 bases to trimming and J lost 8 bases, with 13 bases between them. The CDR3 loop reads CASSLAEAGSGYTF. DNA for the CDR3: TGTGCCAGCAGCTTAGCGGAGGCAGGGAGCGGCTACACCTTC.

This clone was observed once. This rearrangement joins TRBV28 to TRBJ1-6, with TRBD1 as a possible D gene (5 bases). Germline CDR1 is MDHEN and CDR2 is SYDVKM. Trimming left V 2 bases short and J 9 bases short, with 11 bases between. This CDR3 is built from 14 residues. The CDR3 bases are TGTGCCAGCAGTTTAGGGGGTAGAGGTTCACCCCTCCACTTT. The encoded protein is CASSLGGRGSPLHF.

This clone was picked up one time. This chain links TRBV7-2 with TRBJ2-2, with TRBD2 as a possible D gene (6 bases). The CDR3 runs 16 residues. Germline V gene lookup returns CDR1 SGHTA and CDR2 FQGNSA. Trimming removed 5 bases at V and 5 bases at J, with 18 bases between. CDR3 protein: CASSPWGGPGTGELFF. CDR3 bases: TGTGCCAGCAGCCCATGGGGAGGCCCGGGGACCGGGGAGCTGTTTTTT.

The CDR3, as DNA: TGTGCCAGCAGCTCGAGGGGCTACGAGCAGTACTTC. Protein: CASSSRGYEQYF. V and J are TRBV11-2 and TRBJ2-7; D may correspond to TRBD1 or TRBD2 (5 bases each). Germline values: CDR1 SGHAT, CDR2 FQNNGV. V lost 4 bases and J lost 3, with 7 bases in between. There are 12 residues in the CDR3.

The chain uses TRBV9 and TRBJ2-3, with 7 positions matching TRBD2. CDR3 length: 16 amino acids. CDR1 and CDR2 (germline): SGDLS, YYNGEE. J lost 8 bases, V lost 0 bases, and 12 bases had no gene match. CDR3 nucleotide sequence: TGTGCCAGCAGCGTAGAATGGGGCGGGAGCGGAGGTACGCAGTATTTT. Translating gives CASSVEWGGSGGTQYF.

The CDR3 bases are TGTGCCTGGAGTCCTCTCCGGGTCACAGGACTAGCGGGAGGGCGGGGAGATACGCAGTATTTT. This translates into CAWSPLRVTGLAGGRGDTQYF. This rearrangement joins TRBV30 to TRBJ2-3; 15 nucleotides align to TRBD2. This CDR3 has 21 residues. Germline assignment: CDR1 GTSNPN and CDR2 SVGIG (reference sequence). The junction had 20 bases not matched to a gene; V was cut back by 2 bases and J by 5 bases.

The chain combines TRBV6-1 with TRBJ1-2; D possibly corresponds to TRBD1 (6 bases). V was shortened by 4 bases and J by 3 bases, with 15 bases between the two germline ends. The CDR3 is 15 amino acids. From germline, CDR1 is MNHNS and CDR2 SASEGT. CDR3 sequence reads: CASSAYTGSDYGYTF. Written as DNA, the CDR3 is TGTGCCAGCAGTGCCTATACAGGGTCGGACTATGGCTACACCTTC.

This clone was found a few times. The chain links TRBV5-1 to TRBJ1-5, with D tentatively TRBD1 (6 bases). The CDR3 runs 13 residues. The germline V and J ends were trimmed by 4 bases and 7 bases, with 12 bases remaining between them. CDR1 and CDR2 (germline): SGHRS, YFSETQ. In DNA, the CDR3 is TGCGCCAGCAGCGTCTCGGGGGGCCAGCCCCAGCATTTT. It encodes CASSVSGGQPQHF.

The chain employs TRBV6-1 and TRBJ2-7; D not certain. Germline CDR1 and CDR2: MNHNS and SASEGT. Trimming took off 2 bases at V and 3 bases at J, with 11 bases between the two ends. The length of the CDR3 is 14 residues. CDR3 loop: CASSEWLAVYEQYF. CDR3 nucleotides: TGTGCCAGCAGTGAATGGCTGGCAGTCTACGAGCAGTACTTC.

The rearrangement joins TRBV6-1 to TRBJ2-1; 11 nucleotides line up with TRBD1. This CDR3 contains 16 residues. V shed 4 bases, J shed 4 bases, and the junction held 6 bases outside the gene matches. Germline loops: CDR1 MNHNS, CDR2 SASEGT. CDR3 nucleotide sequence: TGTGCCAGCAGTGCCTCCGGGACAGGGGGTTACAATGAGCAGTTCTTC. This translates into CASSASGTGGYNEQFF.

This chain connects TRBV6-5 to TRBJ1-2; a weak D match, TRBD1 (5 bases). Germline values: CDR1 MNHEY, CDR2 SVGAGI. CDR3 length equals 14 residues. The V end was cut by 7 bases, the J end by 8 bases, with 20 bases between. The CDR3 here is CASTQRPGLWGYTF. The CDR3, as DNA: TGTGCCAGCACCCAGAGGCCAGGGCTCTGGGGCTACACCTTC.

The rearrangement links TRBV5-4 to TRBJ2-3; a weak D match, TRBD2 (6 bases). Trimming removed 3 bases from V and 0 bases from J, with 11 bases in between. Per the germline V gene, CDR1 is SGHNT and CDR2 is YYREEE (reference sequence). The CDR3 has 15 amino acids. The CDR3 DNA sequence: TGTGCCAGCAGCTCCGGTCGGGGGAGCACAGATACGCAGTATTTT. This codes for CASSSGRGSTDTQYF.

J is TRBJ2-5 and V is TRBV4-1; D uncertain. The CDR3 totals 12 residues. Trimming cost V 3 bases and J 6 bases, with 8 bases left between them. Germline V gives CDR1 MGHRA, CDR2 YSYEKL. The CDR3 nucleotides read TGCGCCAGCAGCCACGGATCTAAGACCCAGTACTTC. This codes for CASSHGSKTQYF.

In this sample, this clone turned up once. The chain joins TRBV29-1 to TRBJ2-5, with D possibly being TRBD2 (6 bases). CDR1 and CDR2 from the germline V gene are SQVTM and ANQGSEA. The CDR3 length is 12 residues. V was cut by 1 base and J by 7 bases, with 10 bases left in between. The CDR3 reads CSVEGDWGTQYF. CDR3 bases: TGCAGCGTTGAAGGGGACTGGGGGACCCAGTACTTC. Full variable domain (remainder filled in from reference TRBV29-1 and TRBJ2-5): SAVISQKPSRDICQRGTSLTIQCQVDSQVTMMFWYRQQPGQSLTLIATANQGSEATYESGFVIDKFPISRPNLTFSTLTVSNMSPEDSSIYLCSVEGDWGTQYFGPGTRLLVL.

The V and J genes are TRBV7-3 and TRBJ1-1, with a weak D call TRBD1 (6 bases). The germline CDR1 and CDR2 sequences are SGHTA and FQGTGA. The V gene lost 6 bases and the J gene lost 5 bases, with 16 bases spanning the gap. This CDR3 comprises 14 residues. The CDR3 is CASSLYRGPTEAFF. DNA for the CDR3: TGTGCCAGCAGTCTTTACCGGGGGCCGACTGAAGCTTTCTTT.

The chain uses TRBV5-1 and TRBJ2-7, with 8 bases lining up with TRBD1. Looked up from germline, CDR1 is SGHRS and CDR2 is YFSETQ. The CDR3 has 15 residues. The ends lost 3 bases at V and 3 bases at J; junction bases unmatched: 8. The CDR3 loop is CASSSWTGPGYEQYF. Written as DNA, the CDR3 is TGCGCCAGCAGCTCGTGGACAGGGCCAGGCTACGAGCAGTACTTC.